This T cell receptor (beta chain) was identified in a study of shared clonotypes between healthy human individuals. Splitting of CD4+ cells produced CD45RA+ naive and CD45RA-negative memory subsets. Germline V gene lookup returns CDR1 SGHNT and CDR2 YYREEE (reference sequence). The CDR3 is made up of 19 amino acids. The junction had 12 bases not matched to a gene; V was cut back by 3 bases and J by 6 bases. Using immunoSEQ multiplex PCR, the repertoire was profiled, and TCRdb retains in-frame clones only, with some absent. The repertoire has about 1.5 million clones, about 96% of them found once; the top ten carry 1% to 1.5%.

Material for sequencing was naive CD4+ T cells sorted from blood. Subset of the sample: CD45RA+ positively selected. This rearrangement joins TRBV5-4 to TRBJ2-2; TRBD2 aligns across 15 bases. This clonotype originated in a man in his thirties or forties in good health. For the CDR3, the DNA is TGTGCCAGCAGCTACACTCGGACTAGCGGGAGGGCGGGTGCCGGGGAGCTGTTTTTT. Translating it yields CASSYTRTSGRAGAGELFF.